This entry is about one T cell receptor beta chain. The data were obtained in a study of blood T cell repertoires in COVID-19. Study-wide context: Samples taken during acute and convalescent COVID-19 were collected in the United States, Italy and Spain.

Original processing notes: Estimated nucleated cell counts came from reference gene primer amplification. Profiling relied on immunoSEQ multiplex PCR, and the TCRdb table lists in-frame clones only, not all of them. That table supplies the V and J calls and clone size; D and trimming were determined from the DNA. In the table there are more than 200,000 clones, 87% of which are singletons. Recovered status applied to Cohort 3 donors who had two consecutive negative PCRs. It also applied to those with clearance or with symptom resolution. Sequencing used PBMCs or T cells enriched from blood (not recorded which). The origin of this receptor is a young man who had recovered from COVID-19.

The CDR3 DNA reads as TGTGCCAGCAGTGATTCGCGAGGACAGGGGACTGAAGCTTTCTTT. Translated, it gives CASSDSRGQGTEAFF. The gene calls are TRBV25-1 and TRBJ1-1; 9 nucleotides line up with TRBD1. The length of the CDR3 is 15 residues. V lost 3 bases, J lost 5 bases, and 7 bases stayed unmatched. Germline CDR1 is MGHDK and CDR2 is SYGVNS.